One and the same sample provided the 16 T cell receptor beta chains below, sequenced in a study of blood T cell repertoires in COVID-19. Produced via immunoSEQ multiplex PCR; TCRdb's table is partial and in-frame only. The table shows 95,000 to 100,000 clones, with roughly nine tenths occurring only once. Sequenced: peripheral blood. These receptors all come from a man between 45 and 60 years old with acute or convalescent COVID-19.

This chain joins TRBV7-7 and TRBJ1-2; 7 bases match TRBD1. Per the germline V gene, CDR1 is SSHAT and CDR2 is FNYEAQ (reference sequence). Germline trimming cut 1 base from V and 2 bases from J; bases unmatched to any gene: 10. This CDR3 is built from 17 residues. CDR3 sequence reads: CASSLDGRTGLNYGYTF. DNA for the CDR3: TGTGCCAGCAGCTTAGACGGCCGGACAGGACTCAACTATGGCTACACCTTC.

This clone came up once. The rearrangement joins TRBV3-1 (or the pseudogene TRBV3-2) to TRBJ1-1; no reliable D call. CDR1 is LGHDT, CDR2 YNNKEL, per germline (reference sequence). V was pared by 4 bases and J by 5 bases, with 14 bases between. The CDR3 has 14 residues. CDR3 in amino acids: CASSPLQTGTEAFF. CDR3 DNA sequence: TGTGCCAGCAGCCCCCTACAGACGGGGACTGAAGCTTTCTTT.

The chain couples TRBV6-5 to TRBJ1-1; 7 bases map to TRBD1. Germline loops: CDR1 MNHEY, CDR2 SVGAGI. The CDR3 is made up of 15 amino acids. V shed 7 bases, J shed 0 bases, and the junction held 8 bases outside the gene matches. The CDR3 reads CASTNRDSMNTEAFF. The CDR3 DNA follows: TGTGCCAGCACAAACCGGGACAGCATGAACACTGAAGCTTTCTTT.

The chain combines TRBV20-1 with TRBJ2-3; D may be TRBD1 (6 bases). With 5 bases removed from V and 3 bases from J, the gap between germline ends came to 6 bases. This CDR3 is 11 amino acids long. The germline V gene encodes CDR1 DFQATT and CDR2 SNEGSKA (reference sequence). The CDR3 protein is CSAGTTDTQYF. In DNA form, the CDR3 reads TGCAGTGCTGGGACAACAGATACGCAGTATTTT.

This clone is a singleton in its sample. This chain uses TRBV5-1 with TRBJ2-1, with 9 bases fitting TRBD1. Germline V gene lookup returns CDR1 SGHRS and CDR2 YFSETQ. The V gene end was trimmed by 0 bases and the J gene end by 8 bases; junction bases not matched to a gene: 6. The CDR3 spans 15 residues. The CDR3: CASSLVQGAGYEQFF. The CDR3 DNA reads as TGCGCCAGCAGCTTGGTACAGGGGGCTGGGTATGAGCAGTTCTTC.

The chain is built from TRBV7-9 and TRBJ1-1; D possibly corresponds to TRBD1 (5 bases). Trimming stripped 7 bases from V and 0 bases from J, with 9 bases between. Germline V gene data show CDR1 as SEHNR and CDR2 as FQNEAQ (reference sequence). The CDR3 sequence is 13 residues long. CDR3 amino acids: CASTGGVNTEAFF. The CDR3 coding sequence is TGTGCCAGCACCGGGGGGGTGAACACTGAAGCTTTCTTT.

The rearrangement joins TRBV12-3 or TRBV12-4 to TRBJ2-5, with 12 bases identical to TRBD2. Trimming cost V 8 bases and J 6 bases; bases outside gene matches: 4. The CDR3 extends over 13 amino acids. In DNA, the CDR3 is TGTGCCAGCGCTAGCGGGGGGGGGAAGACCCAGTACTTC. Its translation is CASASGGGKTQYF.

V gene TRBV28 combines with J gene TRBJ1-5; possibly TRBD1 for D (6 bases). CDR1 and CDR2 from the germline V gene are MDHEN and SYDVKM. Trimming took 6 bases from V and 1 from J, leaving 10 bases between them. CDR3 length: 14 amino acids. The CDR3 DNA follows: TGTGCCAGCAGGGACAGCCTGAGCAATCAGCCCCAGCATTTT. Amino acid sequence: CASRDSLSNQPQHF.

This rearrangement joins TRBV19 to TRBJ1-2; a weak D match, TRBD1 (5 bases). The CDR3 extends over 13 amino acids. The V end was cut by 3 bases, the J end by 8 bases, with 13 bases between. Germline CDR1 is LNHDA and CDR2 is SQIVND (reference sequence). CDR3 in amino acids: CASSMGGFDGYTF. DNA for the CDR3: TGTGCCAGTAGTATGGGGGGATTTGACGGCTACACCTTC.

This clone was counted between two and nine times. The rearrangement links TRBV18 to TRBJ1-4, with D unresolved. This CDR3 contains 14 residues. The germline CDR1 and CDR2 sequences are KGHSH and LQKENI. Trimming took off 0 bases at V and 4 bases at J, with 6 bases between the two ends. The CDR3 DNA follows: TGTGCCAGCTCACCACCCGGGATTAATGAAAAACTGTTTTTT. Amino acid sequence: CASSPPGINEKLFF.

In this sample, this clone turned up a few times. The chain uses TRBV6-2 or TRBV6-3 and TRBJ2-5; no clear D gene. Germline assignment: CDR1 MNHEY and CDR2 SVGEGT. V lost 6 bases, J lost 5 bases, and 10 bases lay in between. The CDR3 loop spans 12 amino acids. This CDR3 is CASSHSLETQYF. CDR3 sequence (DNA): TGTGCCAGCAGCCACTCACTGGAGACCCAGTACTTC.

The chain carries TRBV5-8 and TRBJ2-1, with TRBD2 identical over 7 bases. V shed 6 bases and J 0 bases; nucleotides not matched to a gene: 6. The CDR3 is made up of 15 amino acids. CDR1 and CDR2 from the germline V gene are SGHTS and YDEGEE. The CDR3 protein is CASIGGRSSYNEQFF. The CDR3 region has the DNA TGTGCCAGCATCGGGGGGAGAAGCTCCTACAATGAGCAGTTCTTC.

This chain uses TRBV6-6 with TRBJ2-7, with 11 positions matching TRBD1. Germline V gives CDR1 MNHNY, CDR2 SVGAGI (reference sequence). The CDR3 loop spans 15 amino acids. The V and J ends lost 5 bases and 7 bases, in that order; junction bases with no gene match: 10. CDR3 sequence: CASSPYRDRGLEQYF. The CDR3 DNA is TGTGCCAGCAGTCCCTACCGGGACAGGGGGTTAGAGCAGTACTTC.

Remarks on this clone: One end of the junction fails to match germline, which may point to a read error. This chain joins TRBV2 and TRBJ1-3; 11 positions match TRBD1. The CDR3 is 15 amino acids. Germline CDR1 reads SNHLY; CDR2 reads FYNNEI. This CDR3 is CAGSEGQGAGNTIYF. DNA of the CDR3: TGTGCCGGCAGTGAAGGACAGGGGGCAGGAAACACCATATATTTT.

In regard to this clone: Different DNA sequences within this sample yield the same CDR3. This sequence joins TRBV6-5 and TRBJ1-1; D unresolved. The V end was cut by 10 bases, the J end by 0 bases, with 6 bases between. The CDR3 has 11 amino acids. Looked up from germline, CDR1 is MNHEY and CDR2 is SVGAGI. The CDR3 loop is CATLLNTEAFF. In DNA form, the CDR3 reads TGTGCCACCCTATTGAACACTGAAGCTTTCTTT.

J is TRBJ1-5 and V is TRBV7-6; no clear D gene. This CDR3 has 18 residues. V was clipped by 1 base and J by 6 bases, with 22 bases between them. The germline V gene encodes CDR1 SGHVS and CDR2 FNYEAQ. The CDR3: CASSLGSREEWRLQPQHF. CDR3 nucleotides: TGTGCCAGCAGCTTAGGCTCGAGGGAGGAATGGAGACTTCAGCCCCAGCATTTT.